This is a list of T cell receptor beta chains from one sample in a study of blood T cell repertoires in COVID-19. Clones were sequenced by immunoSEQ multiplex PCR, and TCRdb holds only the in-frame ones, with some missing. The repertoire has roughly 110,000 clones, approximately 90% of them found once; the top ten carry about 6.8%. The material sequenced was peripheral blood. The receptor set was obtained from a man between 45 and 60 years old with active or convalescent COVID-19. The conserved cysteine and the conserved F or W are not part of the CDR3 here. The order of the fields is V gene, CDR3 protein.

TRBV18 ASSPGGGVAEAF
TRBV10-2 ASSFGHSNQPQH
TRBV2 ASTPDSSFGLEAF
TRBV28 ASSLSSRSSYEQY
TRBV3-1/TRBV3-2 ASSQHIGQGGELF
TRBV15 ATSRAYASDEQY
TRBV24-1 ATSDYRGGANTGELF
TRBV30 AWRDRVYQRATIY
TRBV13 ASSPGLAGLETQY
TRBV7-2 ASSLSGGRAPYEQY
TRBV29-1 SVRTGEGYEQY
TRBV24-1 ATSSRGQGSNQPQH
TRBV19 ASSPLGADTDTQY